This passage covers 22 T cell receptor beta chains from one sample sequenced in a study of blood T cell repertoires in COVID-19 (dated by TCRdb to 2018 to 2021). The receptor library was made with the immunoSEQ multiplex PCR assay. Sourced from immuneACCESS, this table was stored by TCRdb with only in-frame sequences that have V and J called. A share of the clones is absent; for the studies checked, an unresolved V gene accounts for under half, and the remainder has no known explanation. This sample lists about 110,000 clones; about four fifths were detected once. The leading ten clones occupy about 15% of the sample. Material: peripheral blood. These receptors originate from a woman aged 60-70 years with acute or convalescent COVID-19.

The chain links TRBV5-1 to TRBJ1-4; D not certain. V lost 4 bases and J 4 bases, leaving 11 bases between the germline ends. The CDR3 is made up of 14 amino acids. From germline, CDR1 is SGHRS and CDR2 YFSETQ. CDR3 sequence reads: CASSGGRDNEKLFF. Here the CDR3 DNA reads TGCGCCAGCAGCGGTGGGCGGGATAATGAAAAACTGTTTTTT.

The chain joins TRBV7-3 to TRBJ2-3; no firm D call. V lost 0 bases and J 5 bases, leaving 9 bases between the germline ends. CDR1 and CDR2 (germline): SGHTA, FQGTGA. This CDR3 region has 14 residues. DNA for the CDR3: TGTGCCAGCAGCTTAACGTCGCTAGGAGATACGCAGTATTTT. Residues: CASSLTSLGDTQYF.

The chain employs TRBV23-1 and TRBJ2-1, with D unresolved. TRBV23-1 is an ORF; its function is uncertain. Between the trimmed V and J ends, which lost 4 bases and 12 bases, there was a span of 19 bases. CDR3 length equals 14 residues. CDR3 amino acids: CASSPTDSESGQFF. In nucleotides, the CDR3 is TGCGCCAGCAGTCCAACTGACTCGGAGTCGGGGCAGTTCTTC.

The chain has TRBV29-1 and TRBJ2-1; possible D gene TRBD2, 7 bases. Germline V gene data show CDR1 as SQVTM and CDR2 as ANQGSEA. V gave up 4 bases and J gave up 6 bases, with 19 bases separating them. The CDR3 is 15 residues long. The CDR3 DNA is TGCAGCGTTGGTTTTGGGGGGGGGCCTGCCAATGAGCAGTTCTTC. Its translation: CSVGFGGGPANEQFF.

The chain combines TRBV5-6 with TRBJ2-3, with unresolved D. Trimming left V 5 bases short and J 6 bases short, with 7 bases between. CDR3 length: 11 amino acids. Per the germline V gene, CDR1 is SGHDT and CDR2 is YYEEEE. The CDR3 loop is CASRNIDTQYF. For the CDR3, the DNA is TGTGCCAGCAGGAACATCGATACGCAGTATTTT. The whole variable domain, filled in from reference TRBV5-6 and TRBJ2-3, reads DAGVTQSPTHLIKTRGQQVTLRCSPKSGHDTVSWYQQALGQGPQFIFQYYEEEERQRGNFPDRFSGHQFPNYSSELNVNALLLGDSALYLCASRNIDTQYFGPGTRLTVL.

This chain joins TRBV7-2 and TRBJ2-5, with 14 bases matching TRBD2. CDR1 and CDR2 (germline): SGHTA, FQGNSA. This CDR3 comprises 15 residues. The V gene end was trimmed by 5 bases and the J gene end by 5 bases; junction bases not matched to a gene: 4. The CDR3 bases are TGTGCCAGCAGCGGGACTAGCGGGGGATACGAGACCCAGTACTTC. Amino acids: CASSGTSGGYETQYF.

The rearrangement links TRBV10-3 to TRBJ2-7; D is perhaps TRBD2 (6 bases). The CDR3 is made up of 15 amino acids. V was pared by 0 bases and J by 4 bases, with 13 bases between. The germline CDR1 and CDR2 sequences are ENHRY and SYGVKD. The CDR3 spells CAISESVGRQYEQYF. CDR3 nucleotides: TGTGCCATCAGTGAGTCGGTGGGGAGGCAGTACGAGCAGTACTTC.

V gene TRBV7-9 combines with J gene TRBJ2-5; 12 nucleotides align to TRBD2. J lost 5 bases, V lost 6 bases, and 4 bases had no gene match. CDR1 and CDR2 (germline): SEHNR, FQNEAQ (reference sequence). The length of the CDR3 is 14 residues. CDR3 sequence: CASRATSGGETQYF. The CDR3 coding sequence is TGTGCCAGCAGGGCGACTAGCGGGGGCGAGACCCAGTACTTC.

The chain recombines TRBV9 with TRBJ1-1; D is perhaps TRBD1 (5 bases). CDR1 and CDR2 (germline): SGDLS, YYNGEE. The CDR3 is 12 amino acids. Trimming pared 2 bases from V and 10 bases from J, leaving 12 bases between. The CDR3 protein is CASSVGWGLAFF. CDR3 nucleotides: TGTGCCAGCAGCGTGGGATGGGGACTAGCTTTCTTT.

This clone showed up just a few times. V usage is TRBV6-1 and J usage is TRBJ1-2; 7 bases fit TRBD1. Looked up from germline, CDR1 is MNHNS and CDR2 is SASEGT. The V gene end was trimmed by 3 bases and the J gene end by 8 bases; junction bases not matched to a gene: 12. This CDR3 contains 15 residues. CDR3 DNA sequence: TGTGCCAGCAGTGACGATATGACAGGGAGGAAAGGCTACACCTTC. It translates to CASSDDMTGRKGYTF.

The rearrangement links TRBV18 to TRBJ1-1; D is undetermined. Between the trimmed V and J ends, which lost 2 bases and 5 bases, there was a span of 12 bases. This CDR3 is built from 14 residues. Germline CDR1 is KGHSH and CDR2 is LQKENI. CDR3 sequence (DNA): TGTGCCAGCTCACCAAATAAGGAGATAACTGAAGCTTTCTTT. This encodes CASSPNKEITEAFF.

The chain combines TRBV5-1 with TRBJ2-7, with unresolved D. The CDR3 spans 14 residues. The germline V gene encodes CDR1 SGHRS and CDR2 YFSETQ. With 0 bases removed from V and 5 bases from J, the gap between germline ends came to 12 bases. CDR3 sequence: CASSLADRRDEQYF. CDR3 coding DNA: TGCGCCAGCAGCTTGGCTGACCGCCGGGACGAGCAGTACTTC.

The V gene is TRBV7-2, the J gene TRBJ2-4; 7 nucleotides match TRBD1. The CDR3 is 12 residues long. J was trimmed by 10 bases and V by 6 bases; bases with no gene match: 6. Germline V CDR1 and CDR2: SGHTA, FQGNSA. CDR3 loop: CASSLGQAIQYF. The CDR3 DNA reads TGTGCCAGCAGTCTAGGACAGGCGATTCAGTACTTC.

The chain carries TRBV28 and TRBJ1-2; a weak D match, TRBD1 (6 bases). The CDR3 runs to 15 residues. Germline lookup yields CDR1 MDHEN and CDR2 SYDVKM. Between the trimmed V and J ends, which lost 3 bases and 3 bases, there was a span of 14 bases. The CDR3 reads CASSLAGALYYGYTF. CDR3 nucleotide sequence: TGTGCCAGCAGTTTGGCGGGGGCGCTTTACTATGGCTACACCTTC.

This clone was seen only a few times. The J gene is TRBJ2-1, the V gene TRBV7-2; D uncertain. Trimming took off 3 bases at V and 0 bases at J, with 3 bases between the two ends. The CDR3 is 13 residues long. In germline, CDR1 is SGHTA, CDR2 FQGNSA. In nucleotides, the CDR3 is TGTGCCAGCAGCTTCAGCTCCTACAATGAGCAGTTCTTC. Translation gives CASSFSSYNEQFF.

V usage is TRBV29-1 and J usage is TRBJ1-5; 9 bases align to TRBD1. V gave up 4 bases and J gave up 3 bases; unmatched junction bases: 7. This CDR3 is built from 15 residues. Germline CDR1 reads SQVTM; CDR2 reads ANQGSEA. This CDR3 is CSVGGGTGLNQPQHF. CDR3 nucleotides: TGCAGCGTTGGGGGCGGGACAGGGCTCAATCAGCCCCAGCATTTT.

The V and J genes are TRBV6-5 and TRBJ1-3, with D possibly TRBD1 on 6 matching bases. Germline V gene sequence: CDR1 MNHEY, CDR2 SVGAGI. V was cut by 7 bases and J by 1 base, with 11 bases left in between. The CDR3 loop spans 14 amino acids. The CDR3: CASTPGVSGNTIYF. CDR3 bases: TGTGCCAGCACACCAGGGGTATCTGGAAACACCATATATTTT.

The chain carries TRBV5-1 and TRBJ1-2; tentative D call: TRBD1 (5 bases). From germline, CDR1 is SGHRS and CDR2 YFSETQ. CDR3 length: 13 residues. The V end lost 0 bases, the J end lost 6 bases, and 9 bases lay between the germline ends. The chain's CDR3 is CASSLDSRDGYTF. CDR3 nucleotides: TGCGCCAGCAGCTTGGATTCCAGGGATGGCTACACCTTC.

The chain combines TRBV19 with TRBJ1-5; D not resolved. The V and J ends lost 5 bases and 1 base respectively, with 18 bases between them. The CDR3 loop spans 17 amino acids. CDR1 is LNHDA, CDR2 SQIVND, per germline (reference sequence). The CDR3 is CASSVTDLEISNQPQHF. CDR3 in DNA: TGTGCCAGTAGTGTGACTGACCTCGAGATCAGCAATCAGCCCCAGCATTTT.

V is TRBV5-5 and J is TRBJ2-1, with 8 bases lining up with TRBD2. With V trimmed by 0 bases and J by 5 bases, 4 bases remained unmatched. Germline CDR1 reads SGHKS; CDR2 reads YYEKEE (reference sequence). This CDR3 is 15 amino acids long. CDR3 nucleotide sequence: TGTGCCAGCAGCTTGGTCCTGCGGGGGGACAATGAGCAGTTCTTC. Encoded protein: CASSLVLRGDNEQFF.

This chain connects TRBV28 to TRBJ1-5, with 7 bases fitting TRBD1. Germline V gives CDR1 MDHEN, CDR2 SYDVKM. The CDR3 has 16 amino acids. V trimming: 3 bases; J trimming: 5 bases; junction bases outside the gene matches: 10. CDR3: CASSLFLGQEDQPQHF. As DNA, the CDR3 is TGTGCCAGCAGTTTGTTCCTCGGACAGGAAGATCAGCCCCAGCATTTT.

A word on this clone: The sample holds other DNA sequences that translate to the same CDR3. The V and J genes are TRBV9 and TRBJ1-2; D is uncertain. From germline, CDR1 is SGDLS and CDR2 YYNGEE. The CDR3 consists of 14 residues. Between the trimmed V and J ends, which lost 0 bases and 4 bases, there was a span of 10 bases. This CDR3 is CASSVARGSYGYTF. CDR3 nucleotide sequence: TGTGCCAGCAGCGTAGCTAGAGGGTCCTATGGCTACACCTTC.